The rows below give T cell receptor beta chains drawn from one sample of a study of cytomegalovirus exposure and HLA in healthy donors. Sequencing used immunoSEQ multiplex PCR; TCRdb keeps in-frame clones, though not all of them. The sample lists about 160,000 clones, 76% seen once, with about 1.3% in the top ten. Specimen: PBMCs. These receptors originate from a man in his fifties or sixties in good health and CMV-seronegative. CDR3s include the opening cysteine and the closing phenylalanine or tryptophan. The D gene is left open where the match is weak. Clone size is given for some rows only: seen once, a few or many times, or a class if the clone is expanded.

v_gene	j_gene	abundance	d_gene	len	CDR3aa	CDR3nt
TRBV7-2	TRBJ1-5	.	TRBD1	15	CASSLEQGNFQPQHF	TGTGCCAGCAGCTTAGAACAGGGGAATTTTCAGCCCCAGCATTTT
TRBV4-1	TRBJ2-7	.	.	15	CASSQRGSSSYEQYF	TGCGCCAGCAGCCAGCGGGGCTCGAGCTCCTACGAGCAGTACTTC
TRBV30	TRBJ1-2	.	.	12	CAWGRSSYGYTF	TGTGCCTGGGGGAGGAGCTCCTATGGCTACACCTTC
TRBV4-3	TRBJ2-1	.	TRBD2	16	CASSQDVGRERWEQFF	TGCGCCAGCAGCCAAGATGTAGGGCGGGAGAGGTGGGAGCAGTTCTTC
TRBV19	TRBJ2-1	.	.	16	CASSTEAGDSYNEQFF	TGTGCCAGTAGTACCGAAGCGGGCGACTCCTACAATGAGCAGTTCTTC
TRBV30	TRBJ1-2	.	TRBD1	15	CAWSVRGTGFSGYTF	TGTGCCTGGAGTGTACGCGGGACAGGGTTTTCTGGCTACACCTTC
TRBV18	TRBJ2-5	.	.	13	CASSPRRGETQYF	TGTGCCAGCTCACCAAGGAGGGGAGAGACCCAGTACTTC
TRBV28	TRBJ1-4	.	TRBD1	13	CASRTGGIEKLFF	TGTGCCAGCAGGACAGGGGGCATTGAAAAACTGTTTTTT
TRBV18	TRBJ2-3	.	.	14	CASSLGTLADTQYF	TGTGCCAGCTCACTTGGAACTCTAGCGGATACGCAGTATTTT
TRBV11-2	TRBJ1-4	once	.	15	CASSLARTGNEKLFF	TGTGCCAGCAGCTTAGCGAGGACGGGGAATGAAAAACTGTTTTTT